The 7 T cell receptor beta chains in this list originate from one sample, sequenced in a study of shared clonotypes between healthy human individuals. The table came from immunoSEQ multiplex PCR; TCRdb's copy has only in-frame clones and leaves some out. The sample has hundreds of thousands of clones, 60% to 75% seen once. The sequenced material came from memory CD4+ T cells sorted from blood. As to subset: CD45RA-negative fraction. The source of these receptors is a woman aged 25 to 39 in good health.

The chain employs TRBV9 and TRBJ2-7; D tentatively fits TRBD1 or TRBD2 (6 bases each). Trimming took 0 bases from V and 4 from J, leaving 14 bases between them. Germline CDR1 and CDR2: SGDLS and YYNGEE. This CDR3 region has 15 residues. The CDR3 DNA reads TGTGCCAGCAGCGTAGACAGGGAGGCTCGGTACGAGCAGTACTTC. Translating it yields CASSVDREARYEQYF.

V gene TRBV18 combines with J gene TRBJ2-1; 8 bases match TRBD2. V was pared by 4 bases and J by 5 bases, with 13 bases of the junction left unmatched. The CDR3 has 17 residues. Per the germline V gene, CDR1 is KGHSH and CDR2 is LQKENI. The CDR3 nucleotides read TGTGCCAGCTCACTGGGGGAAGCGGGAGTCTTCCACAATGAGCAGTTCTTC. It translates to CASSLGEAGVFHNEQFF. Using reference TRBV18 and TRBJ2-1 for the parts outside the CDR3, the full variable domain is NAGVMQNPRHLVRRRGQEARLRCSPMKGHSHVYWYRQLPEEGLKFMVYLQKENIIDESGMPKERFSAEFPKEGPSILRIQQVVRGDSAAYFCASSLGEAGVFHNEQFFGPGTRLTVL.

This clone came up a few times. The chain combines TRBV11-2 with TRBJ2-7; D gene uncertain. Trimming removed 0 bases at V and 2 bases at J, with 2 bases between. The CDR3 is made up of 12 amino acids. Germline assignment: CDR1 SGHAT and CDR2 FQNNGV. Written as DNA, the CDR3 is TGTGCCAGCAGCTTAGAAACCTACGAGCAGTACTTC. Encoded protein: CASSLETYEQYF.

The chain couples TRBV28 to TRBJ1-5; 7 nucleotides match TRBD1. Germline-derived CDR1 and CDR2 are MDHEN and SYDVKM. The CDR3 totals 13 residues. Trimming at V came to 7 bases and at J to 6 bases, leaving 6 bases not matched to a gene. The CDR3 DNA follows: TGTGCCAGCATGAGGGGGCGGTTTCAGCCCCAGCATTTT. It codes for CASMRGRFQPQHF. Supplemented by reference TRBV28 and TRBJ1-5, the full variable domain reads DVKVTQSSRYLVKRTGEKVFLECVQDMDHENMFWYRQDPGLGLRLIYFSYDVKMKEKGDIPEGYSVSREKKERFSLILESASTNQTSMYLCASMRGRFQPQHFGDGTRLSIL.

The chain combines TRBV27 with TRBJ1-5, with 9 nucleotides matching TRBD1. The trim removed 8 bases at V and 0 bases at J, leaving 8 bases unmatched. The CDR3 runs 16 residues. Germline CDR1 is MNHEY and CDR2 is SMNVEV (reference sequence). CDR3 in amino acids: CASGPGQGYSNQPQHF. The CDR3 bases are TGTGCCAGCGGCCCGGGACAGGGATATAGCAATCAGCCCCAGCATTTT.

This chain links TRBV2 with TRBJ2-7; 7 bases align to TRBD2. Unmatched junction bases numbered 8, after V lost 5 bases and J lost 7 bases. The CDR3 loop spans 13 amino acids. Germline V gene sequence: CDR1 SNHLY, CDR2 FYNNEI. As DNA, the CDR3 is TGTGCCAGCAGTCAAGGGACTATGGTTGAGCAGTACTTC. Translation: CASSQGTMVEQYF. The entire variable domain, with the rest obtained from reference TRBV2 and TRBJ2-7, is as follows: EPEVTQTPSHQVTQMGQEVILRCVPISNHLYFYWYRQILGQKVEFLVSFYNNEISEKSEIFDDQFSVERPDGSNFTLKIRSTKLEDSAMYFCASSQGTMVEQYFGPGTRLTVT.

This clone was observed a few times. The gene calls are TRBV14 and TRBJ1-3; possibly TRBD1 for D (5 bases). CDR1 SGHDN and CDR2 FVKESK come from the germline V gene. Trimming stripped 4 bases from V and 2 bases from J, with 9 bases between. This CDR3 is 14 amino acids long. As DNA, the CDR3 is TGTGCCAGCAGCCTCCAGGGCACTGGAAACACCATATATTTT. Residues: CASSLQGTGNTIYF.